This TCR beta chain was recovered during a study of T cell repertoires in cytomegalovirus infection. Looking at the study overall: CMV infection together with matching HLA type was indicated by public TCR beta signatures. The study's findings and limits: Carriers of CMV and the relevant HLA type were discriminated by public TCR beta frequency.

TCRdb re-called the reads with MiXCR, one entry per CDR3 protein. The sample shows under 350,000 distinct CDR3 sequences, around 9.6% of them seen only once. This CDR3 contains 15 residues. V lost 5 bases and J lost 3; bases outside the gene matches: 7. Germline V gene sequence: CDR1 SGHDN, CDR2 FVKESK. This clonotype was observed many times. The antigen is unknown. This clonotype was sampled from a human donor in good health (CMV status not recorded). Some clones in this sample may be carry-over from other donors' samples. The chain is built from TRBV14 and TRBJ2-7; the match to TRBD2 covers 10 bases. What was sequenced was PBMCs. DNA for the CDR3: TGTGCCAGCAGCATACGGACTAGCGGATTCTACGAGCAGTACTTC. It yields the protein CASSIRTSGFYEQYF.